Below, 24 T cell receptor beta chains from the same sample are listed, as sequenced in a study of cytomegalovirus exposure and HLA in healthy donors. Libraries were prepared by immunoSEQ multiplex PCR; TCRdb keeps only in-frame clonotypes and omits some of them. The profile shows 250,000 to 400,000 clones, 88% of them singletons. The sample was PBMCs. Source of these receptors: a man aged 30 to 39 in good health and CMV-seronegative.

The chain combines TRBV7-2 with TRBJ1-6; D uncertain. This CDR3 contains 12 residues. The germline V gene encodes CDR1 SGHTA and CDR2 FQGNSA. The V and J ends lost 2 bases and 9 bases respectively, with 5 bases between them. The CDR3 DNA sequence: TGTGCCAGCAGCTTAAGGAGTTCACCCCTCCACTTT. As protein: CASSLRSSPLHF.

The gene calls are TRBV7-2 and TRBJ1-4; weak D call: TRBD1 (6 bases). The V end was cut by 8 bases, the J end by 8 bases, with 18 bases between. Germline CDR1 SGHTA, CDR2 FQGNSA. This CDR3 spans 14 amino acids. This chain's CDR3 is CASRRGQLNEKLFF. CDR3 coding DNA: TGTGCCAGCCGCCGCGGACAGTTAAACGAAAAACTGTTTTTT.

DNA for the CDR3: TGTGCCAGCATGGACACCCTGGGCAATCAGCCCCAGCATTTT. It translates to CASMDTLGNQPQHF. The chain couples TRBV27 to TRBJ1-5, with D maybe TRBD1 (5 bases). This CDR3 is 14 amino acids long. Germline assignment: CDR1 MNHEY and CDR2 SMNVEV (reference sequence). V gave up 7 bases and J gave up 2 bases, with 12 bases separating them.

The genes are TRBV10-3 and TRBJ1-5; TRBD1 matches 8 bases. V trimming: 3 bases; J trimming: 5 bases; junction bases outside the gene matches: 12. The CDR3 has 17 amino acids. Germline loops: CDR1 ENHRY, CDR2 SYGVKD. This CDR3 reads CAISDNSRDRGDQPQHF. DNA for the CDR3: TGTGCCATCAGTGATAACTCCCGAGACAGGGGAGATCAGCCCCAGCATTTT.

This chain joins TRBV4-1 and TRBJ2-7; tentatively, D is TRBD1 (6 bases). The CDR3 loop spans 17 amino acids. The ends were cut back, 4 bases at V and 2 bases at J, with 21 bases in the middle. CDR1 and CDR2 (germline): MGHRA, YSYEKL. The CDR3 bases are TGCGCCAGCAGCCTTCAAATTACCGGGACAAATACCTACGAGCAGTACTTC. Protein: CASSLQITGTNTYEQYF.

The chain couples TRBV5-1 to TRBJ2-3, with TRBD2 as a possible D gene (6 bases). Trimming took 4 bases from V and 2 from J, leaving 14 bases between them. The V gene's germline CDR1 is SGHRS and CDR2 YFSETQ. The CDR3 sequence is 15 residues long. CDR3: CASSPVTGDTDTQYF. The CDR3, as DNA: TGCGCCAGCAGCCCAGTTACGGGGGACACAGATACGCAGTATTTT.

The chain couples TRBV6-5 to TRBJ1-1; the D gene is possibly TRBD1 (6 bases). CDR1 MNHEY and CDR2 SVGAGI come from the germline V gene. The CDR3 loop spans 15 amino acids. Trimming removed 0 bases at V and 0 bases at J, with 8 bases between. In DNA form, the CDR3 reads TGTGCCAGCAGTTACTCGGGGGCCATGAACACTGAAGCTTTCTTT. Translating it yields CASSYSGAMNTEAFF.

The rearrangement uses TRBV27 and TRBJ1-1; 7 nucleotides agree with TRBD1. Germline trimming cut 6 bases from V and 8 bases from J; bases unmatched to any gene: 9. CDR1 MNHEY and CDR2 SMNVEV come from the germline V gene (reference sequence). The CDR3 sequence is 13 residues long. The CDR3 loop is CASSQTGFREAFF. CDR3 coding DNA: TGTGCCAGCAGCCAGACAGGGTTCAGGGAAGCTTTCTTT.

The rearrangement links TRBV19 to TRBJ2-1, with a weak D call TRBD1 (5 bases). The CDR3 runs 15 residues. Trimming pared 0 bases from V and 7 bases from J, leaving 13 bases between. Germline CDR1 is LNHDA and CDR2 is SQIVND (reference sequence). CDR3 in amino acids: CASSIDRGRVNEQFF. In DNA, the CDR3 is TGTGCCAGTAGTATAGATAGGGGCAGGGTGAATGAGCAGTTCTTC.

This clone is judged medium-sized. CDR3 sequence (DNA): TGTGCCAGCAGTTCGATAATGACTAGCGGGATTGTATACTTC. Translated, it gives CASSSIMTSGIVYF. The chain links TRBV27 to TRBJ2-7; 11 nucleotides align to TRBD2. Germline CDR1 and CDR2: MNHEY and SMNVEV (reference sequence). Trimming at V came to 4 bases and at J to 13 bases, leaving 12 bases not matched to a gene. The length of the CDR3 is 14 residues.

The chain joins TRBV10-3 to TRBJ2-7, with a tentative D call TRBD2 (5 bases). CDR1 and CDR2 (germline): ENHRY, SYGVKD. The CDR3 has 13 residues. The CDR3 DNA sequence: TGTGCAAGTTCCGGGGTGAGCTCCTACGAGCAGTACTTC. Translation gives CASSGVSSYEQYF.

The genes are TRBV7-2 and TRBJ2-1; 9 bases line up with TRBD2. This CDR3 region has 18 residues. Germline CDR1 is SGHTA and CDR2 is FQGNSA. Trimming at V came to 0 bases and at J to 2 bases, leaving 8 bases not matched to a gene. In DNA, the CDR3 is TGTGCCAGCAGCTTAGCCCCCACGCAGCGGGGGGCCTACAATGAGCAGTTCTTC. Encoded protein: CASSLAPTQRGAYNEQFF.

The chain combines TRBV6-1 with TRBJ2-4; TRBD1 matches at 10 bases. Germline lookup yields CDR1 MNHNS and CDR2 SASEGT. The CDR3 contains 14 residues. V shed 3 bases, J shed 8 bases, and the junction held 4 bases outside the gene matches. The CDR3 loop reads CASSETGGVHIQYF. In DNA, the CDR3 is TGTGCCAGCAGTGAGACAGGGGGCGTACACATTCAGTACTTC.

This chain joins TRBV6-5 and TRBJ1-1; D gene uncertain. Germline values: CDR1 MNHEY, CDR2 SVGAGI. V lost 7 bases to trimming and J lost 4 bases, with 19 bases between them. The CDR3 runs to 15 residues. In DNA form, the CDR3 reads TGTGCCAGCAATGGGCGAGGGATTCGGGTCACTGAAGCTTTCTTT. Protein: CASNGRGIRVTEAFF.

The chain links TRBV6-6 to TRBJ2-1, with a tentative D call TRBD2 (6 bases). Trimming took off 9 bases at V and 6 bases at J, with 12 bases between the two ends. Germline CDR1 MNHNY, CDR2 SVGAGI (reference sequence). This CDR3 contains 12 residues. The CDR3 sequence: CASRRDSNEQFF. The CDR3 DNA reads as TGTGCCAGTAGGCGGGATTCCAATGAGCAGTTCTTC.

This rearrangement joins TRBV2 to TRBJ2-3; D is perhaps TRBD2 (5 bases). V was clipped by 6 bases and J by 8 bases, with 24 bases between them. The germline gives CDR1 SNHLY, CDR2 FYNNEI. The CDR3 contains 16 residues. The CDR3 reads CASRPEGAVLPGTQYF. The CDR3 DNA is TGTGCCAGCAGGCCCGAGGGAGCGGTCCTCCCCGGTACGCAGTATTTT.

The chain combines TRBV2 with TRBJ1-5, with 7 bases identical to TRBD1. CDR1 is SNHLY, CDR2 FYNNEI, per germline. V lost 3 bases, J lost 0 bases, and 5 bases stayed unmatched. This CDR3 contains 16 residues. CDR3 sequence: CASSDLGGRSNQPQHF. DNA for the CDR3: TGTGCCAGCAGTGACTTAGGGGGCCGTAGCAATCAGCCCCAGCATTTT.

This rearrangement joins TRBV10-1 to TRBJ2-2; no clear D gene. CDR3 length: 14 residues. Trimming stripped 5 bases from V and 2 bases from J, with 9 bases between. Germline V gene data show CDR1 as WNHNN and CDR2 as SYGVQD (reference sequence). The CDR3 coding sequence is TGCGCCAGCAGTCCCGGCGGAAACACCGGGGAGCTGTTTTTT. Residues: CASSPGGNTGELFF.

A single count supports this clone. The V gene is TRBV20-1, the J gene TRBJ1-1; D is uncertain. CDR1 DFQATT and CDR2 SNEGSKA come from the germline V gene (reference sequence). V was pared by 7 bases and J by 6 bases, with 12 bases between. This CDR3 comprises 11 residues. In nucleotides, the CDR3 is TGCAGTGTCCATCCTACAGCTGAAGCTTTCTTT. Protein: CSVHPTAEAFF.

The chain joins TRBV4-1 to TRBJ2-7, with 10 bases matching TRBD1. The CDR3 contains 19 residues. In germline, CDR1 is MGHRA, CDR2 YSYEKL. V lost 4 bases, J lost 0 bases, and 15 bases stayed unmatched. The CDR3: CASSRNPAGQGFSSYEQYF. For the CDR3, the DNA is TGCGCCAGCAGCCGAAATCCCGCGGGACAGGGGTTTAGCTCCTACGAGCAGTACTTC.

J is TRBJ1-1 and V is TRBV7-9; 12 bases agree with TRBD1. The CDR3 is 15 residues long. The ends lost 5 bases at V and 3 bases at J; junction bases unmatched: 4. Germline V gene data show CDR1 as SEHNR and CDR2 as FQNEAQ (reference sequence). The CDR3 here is CASSLGTGGYTEAFF. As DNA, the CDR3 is TGTGCCAGCAGCCTAGGGACAGGGGGCTACACTGAAGCTTTCTTT.

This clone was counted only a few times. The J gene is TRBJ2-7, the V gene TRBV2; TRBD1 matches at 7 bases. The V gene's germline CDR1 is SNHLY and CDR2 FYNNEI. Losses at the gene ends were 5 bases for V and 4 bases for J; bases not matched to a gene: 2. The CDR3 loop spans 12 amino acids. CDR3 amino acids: CASSPRGYEQYF. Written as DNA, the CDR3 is TGTGCCAGCAGTCCCAGGGGGTACGAGCAGTACTTC.

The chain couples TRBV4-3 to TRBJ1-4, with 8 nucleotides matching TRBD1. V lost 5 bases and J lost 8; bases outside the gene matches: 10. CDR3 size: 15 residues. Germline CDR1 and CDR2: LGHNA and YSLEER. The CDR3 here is CASSSTGTGGEKLFF. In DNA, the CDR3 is TGCGCCAGCAGCTCAACCGGGACAGGCGGGGAAAAACTGTTTTTT.

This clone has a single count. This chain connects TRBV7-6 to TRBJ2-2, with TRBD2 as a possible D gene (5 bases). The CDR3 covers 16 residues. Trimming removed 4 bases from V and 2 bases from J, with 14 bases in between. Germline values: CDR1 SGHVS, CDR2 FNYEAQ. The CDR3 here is CASSSIGIINTGELFF. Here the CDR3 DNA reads TGTGCCAGCAGCTCCATCGGGATTATTAACACCGGGGAGCTGTTTTTT.